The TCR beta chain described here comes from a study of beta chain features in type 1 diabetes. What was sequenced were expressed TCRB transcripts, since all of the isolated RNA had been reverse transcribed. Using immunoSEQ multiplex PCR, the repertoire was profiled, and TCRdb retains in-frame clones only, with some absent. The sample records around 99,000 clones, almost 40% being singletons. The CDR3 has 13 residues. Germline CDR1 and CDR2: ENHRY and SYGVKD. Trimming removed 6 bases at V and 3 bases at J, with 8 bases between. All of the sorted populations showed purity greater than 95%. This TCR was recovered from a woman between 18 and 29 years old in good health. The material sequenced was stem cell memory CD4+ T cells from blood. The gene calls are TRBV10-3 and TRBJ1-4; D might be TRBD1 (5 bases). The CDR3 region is CAIRWGANEKLFF. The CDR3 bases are TGTGCCATCAGATGGGGGGCTAATGAAAAACTGTTTTTT.